The TCR beta chain described here comes from a study of identifying expanded T cells in peripheral blood. A remark on this clone: The antigen remains unidentified.

Healthy donors had no documented immune events, such as infections, while sampled. Overall study results and limits: Across healthy donors, higher total template counts meant significantly greater approximately two-week count variance. Technical replicates showed about 1.1 changed clones; roughly two weeks about 16.4; four weeks 19.

The germline CDR1 and CDR2 sequences are SGHAT and FQNNGV. This CDR3 comprises 17 residues. After removal of 5 bases from V and 7 bases from J, the junction contained 11 bases not matched to a gene. The method was immunoSEQ multiplex PCR; TCRdb's version includes in-frame clones alone and lacks a portion of them. The sample yields about 91,000 clones, around 88% seen once. The clonotype comes from a person aged 18 to 70 in good health. The rearrangement links TRBV11-2 to TRBJ2-1; TRBD2 matches 13 bases. Sequenced input: blood. This CDR3 reads CASSPTSGGAFWNEQFF. The CDR3 coding sequence is TGTGCCAGCAGCCCAACTAGCGGGGGGGCCTTTTGGAATGAGCAGTTCTTC.